The rows below give T cell receptor beta chains drawn from one sample of a study of blood T cell repertoires in COVID-19. Clones were read by immunoSEQ multiplex PCR, and TCRdb kept only the in-frame ones, dropping some. The sample comprises 250,000 or so clones, approximately 90% of which are singletons, and 0.95% to 1% rests with the top ten. Material for sequencing was peripheral blood. Every receptor here comes from a woman aged 40 to 50 who had recovered from COVID-19. Each CDR3 is given with its conserved first and last residue. D genes are given only for firm matches. A row's size may be missing; if present it is once, few, many or a size class.

>NA|NA|TRBV9|TRBJ2-3|13
TGTGCCAGCAGCGCCTCTAGCGAGGATACGCAGTATTTT
CASSASSEDTQYF
>TRBD2|NA|TRBV29-1|TRBJ2-7|14
TGCAGCGTTGCTAGCGGGAGCCTTTGGTACGAGCAGTACTTC
CSVASGSLWYEQYF
>NA|NA|TRBV13|TRBJ2-2|15
TGTGCCAGCACCTTTTGGAGGGGGCGAGCCGGGGAGCTGTTTTTT
CASTFWRGRAGELFF
>TRBD2|NA|TRBV7-2|TRBJ2-7|16
TGTGCCAGCAGCCCCCGGGGACTAGCGGGACCCTACGAGCAGTACTTC
CASSPRGLAGPYEQYF
>TRBD1|NA|TRBV2|TRBJ2-1|15
TGTGCCAGCAGTGACGACAGGGACCTCTACAATGAGCAGTTCTTC
CASSDDRDLYNEQFF
>NA|once|TRBV7-2|TRBJ1-2|13
TGTGCCAGCAGCACCCGGCCCGGGGGTGGCTACACCTTC
CASSTRPGGGYTF
>NA|NA|TRBV7-8|TRBJ1-5|16
TGTGCCAGCAGCTTAGCCCGGGGAGGCGGCAATCAGCCCCAGCATTTT
CASSLARGGGNQPQHF
>TRBD1|NA|TRBV18|TRBJ2-6|17
TGTGCCAGCTCACTTGGGACAGTCGCACTCGGGGCCAACGTCCTGACTTTC
CASSLGTVALGANVLTF
>TRBD1|NA|TRBV5-1|TRBJ2-2|19
TGCGCCAGCAGCTTGGGCCAGGGGGCCCTCAAGACGAACACCGGGGAGCTGTTTTTT
CASSLGQGALKTNTGELFF
>NA|NA|TRBV2|TRBJ1-2|11
TGTGCCAGCAGGCCGACTGGCGGCTACACCTTC
CASRPTGGYTF
>NA|NA|TRBV19|TRBJ2-1|14
TGTGCCAGTAGTATTAGGGCTCCCGGGGGTGAGCAGTTCTTC
CASSIRAPGGEQFF
>NA|NA|TRBV7-9|TRBJ2-7|14
TGTGCCAGCAGCCGTCCCGAGAGGCCCGCGCAGCAGTACTTC
CASSRPERPAQQYF
>TRBD2|once|TRBV5-1|TRBJ2-7|15
TGCGCCAGCAGCGTACTAGCGGCCCCCTCCTACGAGCAGTACTTC
CASSVLAAPSYEQYF
>NA|NA|TRBV6-2/TRBV6-3|TRBJ2-3|16
TGTGCCAGCAGTTACGGCCACAGGGTCCCGGGAGATACGCAGTATTTT
CASSYGHRVPGDTQYF
>NA|NA|TRBV11-3|TRBJ2-5|17
TGTGCCAGCAGCCCCCGCGGGCTAGCGAGAAGCCAAGAGACCCAGTACTTC
CASSPRGLARSQETQYF
>NA|NA|TRBV11-3|TRBJ2-4|15
TGTGCCAGCAGCCCAGGGTGGGGAGCCAAAAACATTCAGTACTTC
CASSPGWGAKNIQYF
>TRBD2|NA|TRBV29-1|TRBJ2-7|15
TGCAGCGTTGAAGACACCCGGGACTACCCGTACGAGCAGTACTTC
CSVEDTRDYPYEQYF
>NA|NA|TRBV25-1|TRBJ2-5|14
TGTGCCAGCAGTGAATCCCGGGGGTGGGAGACCCAGTACTTC
CASSESRGWETQYF
>NA|NA|TRBV23-1|TRBJ2-4|13
TGCGCCAGCCCGCGGTTAGCCAAAAACATTCAGTACTTC
CASPRLAKNIQYF
>NA|NA|TRBV5-1|TRBJ2-2|18
TGCGCCAGCAGCTTGGAGGCTATGGGCGGGTACGGTTCCGGGGAGCTGTTTTTT
CASSLEAMGGYGSGELFF
>TRBD1|few|TRBV7-7|TRBJ2-2|14
TGTGCTAGCAGCCAGGGGGCGAACACCGGGGAGCTGTTTTTT
CASSQGANTGELFF
>NA|NA|TRBV11-2|TRBJ1-6|16
TGTGCCAGCAGCCGAAGACAGAGCTCCTATAATTCACCCCTCCACTTT
CASSRRQSSYNSPLHF
>TRBD2|NA|TRBV9|TRBJ2-3|19
TGTGCCAGCAGCCCCCTGGGACTAGCGGGTGCCATCACCGCAGATACGCAGTATTTT
CASSPLGLAGAITADTQYF
>TRBD2|NA|TRBV30|TRBJ2-1|14
TGTGCCTGGAGATCAGTGAGCGGGGTCCGCGAGCAGTTCTTC
CAWRSVSGVREQFF
>NA|NA|TRBV15|TRBJ2-3|12
TGTGCCACCAGCAGAGCGGGGGATACGCAGTATTTT
CATSRAGDTQYF
>NA|NA|TRBV10-3|TRBJ1-2|14
TGTGCCACCACCCCTTCGGGAGGGAACTATGGCTACACCTTC
CATTPSGGNYGYTF
>TRBD2|NA|TRBV13|TRBJ2-3|16
TGTGCCAGCAGCTTACCCGGACTAGCGGGATCCGATACGCAGTATTTT
CASSLPGLAGSDTQYF
>NA|NA|TRBV5-6|TRBJ2-6|14
TGTGCCAGCAGTAGGGGTCCCGGGGCCAACGTCCTGACTTTC
CASSRGPGANVLTF
>NA|NA|TRBV29-1|TRBJ2-1|12
TGCAGCGCGCGACAGTCCTACAATGAGCAGTTCTTC
CSARQSYNEQFF
>NA|NA|TRBV7-9|TRBJ1-2|16
TGTGCCAGCAGCGGAGAAGAAGGGATCCTAGCCTATGGCTACACCTTC
CASSGEEGILAYGYTF
>TRBD2|NA|TRBV6-2/TRBV6-3|TRBJ2-3|15
TGTGCCAGCAGTTCCGGGACTAGCGTGGCAGATACGCAGTATTTT
CASSSGTSVADTQYF
>TRBD1|NA|TRBV30|TRBJ2-7|14
TGTGCCTGGACTGGAGGACAGGGCACCTACGAGCAGTACTTC
CAWTGGQGTYEQYF